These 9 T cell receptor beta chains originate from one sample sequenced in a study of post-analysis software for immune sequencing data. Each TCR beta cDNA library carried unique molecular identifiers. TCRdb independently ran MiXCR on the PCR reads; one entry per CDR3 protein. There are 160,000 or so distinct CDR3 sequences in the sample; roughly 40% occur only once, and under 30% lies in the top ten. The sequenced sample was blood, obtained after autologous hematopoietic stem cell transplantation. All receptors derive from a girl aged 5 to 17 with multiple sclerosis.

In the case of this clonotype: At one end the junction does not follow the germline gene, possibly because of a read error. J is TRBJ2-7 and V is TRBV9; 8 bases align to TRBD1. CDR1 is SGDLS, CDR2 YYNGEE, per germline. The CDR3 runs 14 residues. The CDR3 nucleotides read TGTGCCCGCAGCACGGGACAGGCGGCCTACGAGCAGTACTTC. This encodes CARSTGQAAYEQYF.

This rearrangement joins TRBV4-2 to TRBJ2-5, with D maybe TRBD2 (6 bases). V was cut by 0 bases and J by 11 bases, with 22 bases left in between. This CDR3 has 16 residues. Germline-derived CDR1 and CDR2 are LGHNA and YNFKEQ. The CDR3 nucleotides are TGTGCCAGCAGCCAAGATCTCGGGAGCCGTGGATGGGAGCAGTACTTC. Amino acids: CASSQDLGSRGWEQYF.

The CDR3 sequence: CATSREPTGQYSGANVLTF. Written as DNA, the CDR3 is TGTGCCACCAGCAGAGAACCTACGGGACAGTACTCTGGGGCCAACGTCCTGACTTTC. The V and J genes are TRBV15 and TRBJ2-6; 7 bases are a match to TRBD1. Germline CDR1 reads LNHNV; CDR2 reads YYDKDF (reference sequence). V shed 0 bases, J shed 0 bases, and the junction held 8 bases outside the gene matches. The CDR3 contains 19 residues. The full variable domain, with the rest looked up from reference TRBV15 and TRBJ2-6, is DAMVIQNPRYQVTQFGKPVTLSCSQTLNHNVMYWYQQKSSQAPKLLFHYYDKDFNNEADTPDNFQSRRPNTSFCFLDIRSPGLGDTAMYLCATSREPTGQYSGANVLTFGAGSRLTVL.

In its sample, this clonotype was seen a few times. The CDR3 DNA reads TGCAGTGCTAGTGGCGGGAGTGGACAAGAGACCCAGTACTTC. Translating gives CSASGGSGQETQYF. This chain connects TRBV20-1 to TRBJ2-5, with 7 bases matching TRBD2. Germline CDR1 reads DFQATT; CDR2 reads SNEGSKA (reference sequence). The CDR3 sequence is 14 residues long. J was trimmed by 2 bases and V by 3 bases; bases with no gene match: 6.

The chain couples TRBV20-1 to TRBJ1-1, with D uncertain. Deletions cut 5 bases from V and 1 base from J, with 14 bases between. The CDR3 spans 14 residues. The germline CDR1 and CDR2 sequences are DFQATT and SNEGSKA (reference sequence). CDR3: CSAPFGWGNTEAFF. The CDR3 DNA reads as TGCAGTGCTCCGTTTGGGTGGGGGAACACTGAAGCTTTCTTT.

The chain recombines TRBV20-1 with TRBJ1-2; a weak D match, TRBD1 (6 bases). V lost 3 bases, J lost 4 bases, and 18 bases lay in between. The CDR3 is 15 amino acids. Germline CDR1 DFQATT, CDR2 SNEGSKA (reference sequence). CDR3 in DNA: TGCAGTGCTAGTGTAGGGGGGCGCTTACCCTATGGCTACACCTTC. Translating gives CSASVGGRLPYGYTF.

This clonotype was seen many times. For the CDR3, the DNA is TGCAGCGTCGGACTAGCCTACGAGCAGTACTTC. This sequence encodes CSVGLAYEQYF. The genes are TRBV29-1 and TRBJ2-7, with 7 positions matching TRBD2. Germline values: CDR1 SQVTM, CDR2 ANQGSEA. The CDR3 has 11 amino acids. With 6 bases clipped from V and 2 bases from J, the junction kept 1 base outside the gene matches.

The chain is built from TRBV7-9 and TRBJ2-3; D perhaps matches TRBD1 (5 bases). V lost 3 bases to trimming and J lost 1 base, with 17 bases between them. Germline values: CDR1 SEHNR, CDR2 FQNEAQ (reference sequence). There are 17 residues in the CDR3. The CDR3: CASSFPLTAPRTDTQYF. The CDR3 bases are TGTGCCAGCAGCTTCCCGCTGACAGCCCCCCGCACAGATACGCAGTATTTT.

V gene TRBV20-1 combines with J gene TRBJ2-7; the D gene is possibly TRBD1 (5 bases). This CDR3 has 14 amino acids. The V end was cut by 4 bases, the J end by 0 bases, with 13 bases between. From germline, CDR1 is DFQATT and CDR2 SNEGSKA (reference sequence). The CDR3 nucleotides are TGCAGTGCTAATCCAGGGCATAACTCCTACGAGCAGTACTTC. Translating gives CSANPGHNSYEQYF.